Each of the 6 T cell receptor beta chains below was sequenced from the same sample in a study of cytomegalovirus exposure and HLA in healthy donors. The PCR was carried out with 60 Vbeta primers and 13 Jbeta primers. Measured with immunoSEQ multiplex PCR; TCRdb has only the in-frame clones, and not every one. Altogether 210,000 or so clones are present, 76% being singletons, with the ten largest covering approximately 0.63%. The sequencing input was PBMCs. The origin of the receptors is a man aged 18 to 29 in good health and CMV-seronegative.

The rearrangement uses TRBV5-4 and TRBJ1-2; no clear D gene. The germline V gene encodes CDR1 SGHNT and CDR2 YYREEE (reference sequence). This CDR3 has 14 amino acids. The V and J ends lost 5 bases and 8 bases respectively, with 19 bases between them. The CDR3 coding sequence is TGTGCCAGCAGTTTAGGCCCGGGGTCTTGGGGCTACACCTTC. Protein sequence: CASSLGPGSWGYTF. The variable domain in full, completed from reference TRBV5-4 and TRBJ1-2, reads ETGVTQSPTHLIKTRGQQVTLRCSSQSGHNTVSWYQQALGQGPQFIFQYYREEENGRGNFPPRFSGLQFPNYSSELNVNALELDDSALYLCASSLGPGSWGYTFGSGTRLTVV.

The CDR3 sequence is CASSKATGTVINEQFF. For the CDR3, the DNA is TGTGCCAGCAGCAAGGCCACCGGGACAGTTATCAATGAGCAGTTCTTC. The chain employs TRBV11-2 and TRBJ2-1, with 7 bases fitting TRBD1. CDR1 and CDR2 (germline): SGHAT, FQNNGV. V dropped 5 bases and J dropped 6; count of bases not matched to a gene: 13. The CDR3 is 16 residues long.

CDR3 residues: CASSRAGFGDTQYF. CDR3 coding DNA: TGTGCCAGCAGCCGGGCGGGATTCGGAGATACGCAGTATTTT. This rearrangement joins TRBV5-8 to TRBJ2-3; possible D gene TRBD2, 6 bases. The CDR3 runs 14 residues. With 4 bases removed from V and 5 bases from J, the gap between germline ends came to 14 bases. Per the germline V gene, CDR1 is SGHTS and CDR2 is YDEGEE.

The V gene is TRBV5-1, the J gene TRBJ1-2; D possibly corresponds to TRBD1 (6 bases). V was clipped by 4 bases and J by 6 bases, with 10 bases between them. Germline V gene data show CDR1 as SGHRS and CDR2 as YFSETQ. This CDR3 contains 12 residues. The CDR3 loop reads CASSPRGDGYTF. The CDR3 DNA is TGCGCCAGCAGCCCCAGGGGTGATGGCTACACCTTC.

CDR3 DNA sequence: TGTGCCAGCACCGGGACTTTAGTTTTCTTC. Its protein is CASTGTLVFF. V gene TRBV2 combines with J gene TRBJ2-1; D is perhaps TRBD2 (6 bases). V lost 7 bases to trimming and J lost 16 bases, with 14 bases between them. The CDR3 is 10 residues long. The germline V gene has CDR1 SNHLY and CDR2 FYNNEI.

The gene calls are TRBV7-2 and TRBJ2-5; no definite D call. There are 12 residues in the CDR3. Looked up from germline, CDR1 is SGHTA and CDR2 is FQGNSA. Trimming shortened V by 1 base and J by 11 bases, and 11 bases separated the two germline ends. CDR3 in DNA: TGTGCCAGCAGCTTAGACAACTACAAGCAGTACTTC. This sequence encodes CASSLDNYKQYF.